This entry concerns a single TCR beta chain. Its antigen has not been determined. One base away there is no much larger clone; base qualities are not given. Library preparation was by 5' RACE. The reads were generated on an Illumina HiSeq 2500. The second PCR ran for roughly 7 to 11 cycles and used a J-beta primer mix along with a sample-barcoded 5' primer. A template-switch 5' adaptor carrying 12 random nucleotides introduced a unique molecular identifier onto each TCR beta cDNA molecule. Each sample yielded at least 3 million CDR3-containing paired-end reads. First-strand cDNA synthesis was performed from all RNA using the Mint cDNA synthesis kit, with priming by a TRBC-specific oligonucleotide. All cDNA was treated with uracil-DNA glycosylase and then went through a first 18-cycle PCR with the universal primers M1SS and BC2_uni_R. The study's processing was this. For normalization, 1 million high-quality reads, each with a distinct molecular identifier, were randomly selected from each sample. Reads sharing molecular identifiers were discarded rather than binned into consensus sequences. MiTCR, set to a Q25 quality threshold and the strictest error-elimination algorithm, was used for CDR3 identification, clonotype clustering and error correction. A nonparametric unseen species model with Euler transformation was used to estimate a lower bound on total TCR beta diversity. The public sequencing data were trimmed at Q25 with fastp and processed into clonotypes with MiXCR by TCRdb, which kept only in-frame beta chains. Entries that share a CDR3 protein sequence are merged under the most common genes and DNA. V and J calls and clone size were set by TCRdb, not the authors. Counted in this sample were more than 750,000 distinct CDR3 sequences; almost 30% of them appeared once. The ten largest clones represent 10% of the sample.

The donors were 40 or so Caucasian individuals from Russia, aged roughly 6 to 100 years, who were systemically healthy. Ten milliliters of peripheral blood were drawn from each donor into EDTA-treated Vacutainer tubes. Ficoll-Paque density-gradient centrifugation was used to isolate PBMCs, with at least 6 million per sample. Trizol reagent was used to extract total RNA from PBMCs, with at least 5.5 micrograms per sample. For every donor, flow cytometry on a PBMC aliquot measured the percentage of naive CD45RAhigh/CD27high T cells. The sample is drawn from a study of blood T cells in healthy people across ages (dated by TCRdb to between 2015 and 2017). With regard to the full study: In model experiments, roughly one uniquely barcoded TCR beta cDNA molecule per two T cells was captured by template switching. The study measured age-related changes in TCR beta repertoire diversity using deep sequencing normalized with unique cDNA molecular identifiers. The donors were split into four age groups: young (average roughly 15 years), middle-aged (about 40), aged (approximately 60) and long-lived (over 80). Two additional independent replicas of 1 million unique cDNA reads from the same blood draw were analyzed for two donors (one aged 18 to 29 and one aged 80 or older). What the study reported, not specific to this receptor: There was a strong correlation between observed TCR beta diversity and the percentage of naive T cells measured by flow cytometry. As age increased, observed TCR beta diversity per million T cells dropped in a roughly linear way, and a significant reduction was already evident by age about 40. Estimates of total diversity based on one million sequenced T cells were considered lower bounds and underestimates. Since profiling was done on bulk unsorted PBMCs, naive and antigen-experienced compartments could not be conclusively compared. The long-lived group showed more naive CD4+ T cells, fewer expanded clones and increased TCR diversity than the aged group, suggesting age selection. The CMV infection status of donors was not known, potentially confounding age-related changes in expanded clonotypes.

The CDR3 goes from the cysteine to the phenylalanine over 15 residues. Only the CDR3 part of the read is kept: 45 bases, read in frame from the first base. Taken from the germline V gene, the CDR1 and CDR2 loops are WSHSY and SAAADI. The V end gives up 9 bases and the J end 1 base, leaving 7 bases in the junction not matched to a gene. These same records also appear under a second study, on T cells of mothers and their children. According to the second study: The donors were nine systemically healthy Caucasian individuals, made up of three mothers and their six children. cDNA synthesis used all of the extracted RNA, with roughly 1.6 ug of RNA in each 15 ul reaction. Sample barcodes and 2-4 random nucleotides were added via the M1S primer in the second PCR. Over 9 million TCR beta CDR3 reads were obtained for each mother, and approximately 3 million reads were obtained for each child. TCR recombination output is similarly shaped by thymic selection in related and unrelated pairs, with a minor effect exerted by inherited differences. Normalized repertoire overlap in related mother-child pairs was always slightly higher than in unrelated mother-child pairs, but the difference was never significant. With a sensitivity of around 97 clones per million clonotypes, no persistent microchimeric T cell clones were detected. Deep NGS was used in the study to compare the TCR beta repertoires of mothers and children and to look for features that separate related mother-child pairs from unrelated individuals. The mean age was about 38 +/- 4 years for the mothers and roughly 11 +/- 4 years for the children. After adapter ligation with NEBNext reagents, the libraries were sequenced on Illumina HiSeq 2000 with 100+100 nt paired-end reads. To prevent cross-contamination, the mother and child libraries were prepared a month apart and were sequenced in separate runs. For each donor, somewhere between roughly 450,000 and 2,100,000 distinct TCR beta clonotypes were identified. Naive TCR beta clonotypes were estimated from low-frequency clonotypes matched to each donor's FACS-determined naive share, without sorting.

The specimen was blood. The rearranged chain carries TRBV10-2 and TRBJ2-5, and 11 bases in between align with TRBD2. This sequence originates from a woman between 40 and 50 years old in good health. This receptor carries the CDR3 CASFPSGGTQETQYF. In nucleotides, the sequence is TGCGCCAGTTTCCCTAGCGGGGGGACCCAAGAGACCCAGTACTTC.